These 19 T cell receptor beta chains share one sample of origin, sequenced in a study of Tregs in tolerant kidney transplant recipients. The repertoire was sequenced with immunoSEQ multiplex PCR; TCRdb's copy has only in-frame clones and lacks some. The sample holds about 77,000 clones, roughly 98% seen once. Material: CD4+ T cells from blood, obtained before the transplant. All receptors derive from a human donor who received a combined kidney and bone marrow transplant.

The J gene is TRBJ2-1, the V gene TRBV5-4, with D possibly TRBD1 on 5 matching bases. V was pared by 2 bases and J by 6 bases, with 9 bases between. Germline CDR1 and CDR2: SGHNT and YYREEE (reference sequence). The CDR3 is 13 amino acids. The CDR3 nucleotides read TGTGCCAGCAGCTTTGAGACAGTCAATGAGCAGTTCTTC. Its translation is CASSFETVNEQFF.

The rearrangement links TRBV7-8 to TRBJ2-3; maybe TRBD2 (5 bases). Germline V CDR1 and CDR2: SGHVS, FQNEAQ. CDR3 length equals 16 residues. V was shortened by 4 bases and J by 4 bases, with 18 bases between the two germline ends. The CDR3 sequence: CASSSMVYAGPDTQYF. CDR3 in DNA: TGTGCCAGCAGCTCCATGGTCTACGCGGGCCCAGATACGCAGTATTTT.

This sequence joins TRBV4-2 and TRBJ2-1; D is undetermined. V was pared by 0 bases and J by 0 bases, with 6 bases between. The CDR3 consists of 15 residues. Per the germline V gene, CDR1 is LGHNA and CDR2 is YNFKEQ. The DNA for the CDR3 is TGTGCCAGCAGCCAAGACCGGAGCTCCTACAATGAGCAGTTCTTC. Translated: CASSQDRSSYNEQFF.

The chain joins TRBV28 to TRBJ1-2, with D possibly matching TRBD1 (5 bases). Germline CDR1 and CDR2: MDHEN and SYDVKM. CDR3 length equals 12 residues. Trimming removed 6 bases from V and 7 bases from J, with 12 bases in between. The CDR3 region is CASRSDNSGYTF. The CDR3 nucleotides are TGTGCCAGCAGGTCGGACAATAGTGGCTACACCTTC.

The chain joins TRBV2 to TRBJ1-2, with 7 bases that match TRBD1. The CDR3 loop spans 14 amino acids. In germline, CDR1 is SNHLY, CDR2 FYNNEI. Germline trimming cut 6 bases from V and 8 bases from J; bases unmatched to any gene: 12. As DNA, the CDR3 is TGTGCCAGCAGCGAAAAATTAAACAGGGGCGGCTACACCTTC. As protein: CASSEKLNRGGYTF. Full variable domain (rest looked up from reference TRBV2 and TRBJ1-2): EPEVTQTPSHQVTQMGQEVILRCVPISNHLYFYWYRQILGQKVEFLVSFYNNEISEKSEIFDDQFSVERPDGSNFTLKIRSTKLEDSAMYFCASSEKLNRGGYTFGSGTRLTVV.

The gene calls are TRBV30 and TRBJ2-5; tentatively, D is TRBD2 (6 bases). Germline V gives CDR1 GTSNPN, CDR2 SVGIG (reference sequence). The CDR3 totals 13 residues. The V gene lost 3 bases and the J gene lost 4 bases, with 12 bases spanning the gap. Here the CDR3 reads CAWSRIGGETQYF. CDR3 bases: TGTGCCTGGAGCCGTATCGGGGGAGAGACCCAGTACTTC.

The table lists this clone with a count of one. This chain uses TRBV5-1 with TRBJ2-5; 8 bases align to TRBD1. V was pared by 4 bases and J by 4 bases, with 9 bases of the junction left unmatched. CDR1 SGHRS and CDR2 YFSETQ come from the germline V gene. CDR3 length equals 15 residues. CDR3 in DNA: TGCGCCAGCAGCCTGGACAGGGTAGGAGGAGAGACCCAGTACTTC. It specifies CASSLDRVGGETQYF.

CDR3 sequence reads: CASSLLAGGFYNEQFF. The CDR3 nucleotides are TGTGCCAGCTCACTACTAGCGGGAGGGTTCTACAATGAGCAGTTCTTC. This chain uses TRBV18 with TRBJ2-1, with 13 bases matching TRBD2. With 4 bases clipped from V and 3 bases from J, the junction kept 3 bases outside the gene matches. Per germline, CDR1 KGHSH and CDR2 LQKENI. The length of the CDR3 is 16 residues.

V usage is TRBV28 and J usage is TRBJ2-5, with D hard to call. Germline assignment: CDR1 MDHEN and CDR2 SYDVKM. The CDR3 runs to 14 residues. The ends were cut back, 1 base at V and 2 bases at J, with 8 bases in the middle. CDR3 loop: CASSLLQKQETQYF. In nucleotides, the CDR3 is TGTGCCAGCAGTTTATTGCAGAAACAAGAGACCCAGTACTTC.

V gene TRBV28 combines with J gene TRBJ1-1; 7 bases map to TRBD1. The CDR3 has 15 amino acids. Germline V CDR1 and CDR2: MDHEN, SYDVKM. The V segment lost 6 bases and the J segment 4 bases; nucleotides outside the gene matches: 11. CDR3 sequence reads: CASSPNDRDVTEAFF. The CDR3 region has the DNA TGTGCCAGCAGCCCTAATGACAGGGATGTCACTGAAGCTTTCTTT.

V and J are TRBV28 and TRBJ1-6; a possible D gene is TRBD1 (6 bases). This CDR3 contains 15 residues. The germline CDR1 and CDR2 sequences are MDHEN and SYDVKM. The germline V and J ends were trimmed by 7 bases and 4 bases, with 14 bases remaining between them. The CDR3 reads CASTRTDLYNSPLHF. In nucleotides, the CDR3 is TGTGCCAGCACCCGGACAGACCTTTATAATTCACCCCTCCACTTT.

The chain combines TRBV5-4 with TRBJ2-7; 16 bases agree with TRBD2. J lost 4 bases, V lost 3 bases, and 16 bases had no gene match. CDR1 and CDR2 (germline): SGHNT, YYREEE (reference sequence). The CDR3 covers 20 residues. The CDR3 DNA reads TGTGCCAGCAGCTCTAGCCAGGGACTAGCGGGAGGGCGAGGATGGTACGAGCAGTACTTC. It codes for CASSSSQGLAGGRGWYEQYF.

J is TRBJ2-7 and V is TRBV5-5; TRBD1 matches at 7 bases. The V gene's germline CDR1 is SGHKS and CDR2 YYEKEE (reference sequence). The CDR3 totals 15 residues. J gave up 2 bases and V 6 bases, and 11 bases lay outside the gene matches. CDR3 sequence (DNA): TGTGCCAGCACCAGGGACAGAGGAACAACCTACGAGCAGTACTTC. Protein sequence: CASTRDRGTTYEQYF. Using reference TRBV5-5 and TRBJ2-7 for the parts outside the CDR3, the full variable domain is DAGVTQSPTHLIKTRGQQVTLRCSPISGHKSVSWYQQVLGQGPQFIFQYYEKEERGRGNFPDRFSARQFPNYSSELNVNALLLGDSALYLCASTRDRGTTYEQYFGPGTRLTVT.

The rearrangement uses TRBV29-1 and TRBJ2-7, with 10 bases identical to TRBD2. V lost 8 bases to trimming and J lost 0 bases; unmatched junction nucleotides: 4. This CDR3 is 13 amino acids long. From germline, CDR1 is SQVTM and CDR2 ANQGSEA. CDR3 loop: CSTRLAGSYEQYF. The CDR3, as DNA: TGCAGCACCCGACTAGCGGGCTCCTACGAGCAGTACTTC.

This rearrangement joins TRBV5-1 to TRBJ2-1, with a tentative D call TRBD2 (5 bases). V was clipped by 0 bases and J by 5 bases, with 12 bases between them. CDR3 size: 15 residues. The germline V gene encodes CDR1 SGHRS and CDR2 YFSETQ. CDR3: CASSLAWSGNNEQFF. CDR3 sequence (DNA): TGCGCCAGCAGCTTGGCCTGGTCGGGAAACAATGAGCAGTTCTTC.

In its sample, this clone was seen once. The chain carries TRBV27 and TRBJ2-3; 8 bases align to TRBD1. The CDR3 covers 15 residues. Germline V lookup: CDR1 MNHEY, CDR2 SMNVEV (reference sequence). V shed 5 bases and J 3 bases; nucleotides not matched to a gene: 7. The CDR3 coding sequence is TGTGCCAGCAGTAGACAGGGGAGACTAACAGATACGCAGTATTTT. Its translation: CASSRQGRLTDTQYF.

The chain links TRBV7-3 to TRBJ2-1; D may be TRBD1 (7 bases). The V gene lost 2 bases and the J gene lost 7 bases, with 18 bases spanning the gap. The CDR3 runs 16 residues. Germline V gives CDR1 SGHTA, CDR2 FQGTGA. The chain's CDR3 is CASSLQLGGAGNEQFF. CDR3 DNA: TGTGCCAGCAGCTTACAACTAGGGGGCGCGGGGAATGAGCAGTTCTTC.

The chain uses TRBV9 and TRBJ2-3, with TRBD2 matching over 7 bases. Germline CDR1 is SGDLS and CDR2 is YYNGEE. V trimming: 4 bases; J trimming: 7 bases; junction bases outside the gene matches: 3. The CDR3 length is 12 residues. The CDR3 DNA follows: TGTGCCAGCAGCCGCGGGGGAAATACGCAGTATTTT. It specifies CASSRGGNTQYF.

The chain couples TRBV5-4 to TRBJ2-1, with TRBD2 as a possible D gene (6 bases). The CDR3 loop spans 17 amino acids. V gave up 0 bases and J gave up 8 bases, with 21 bases separating them. In germline, CDR1 is SGHNT, CDR2 YYREEE (reference sequence). The CDR3 coding sequence is TGTGCCAGCAGCTTGGAGGGTCGCCTTGCCACGGGGGATGAGCAGTTCTTC. Encoded protein: CASSLEGRLATGDEQFF.